This note documents a single TCR beta chain sequence. Using a J-beta primer mix together with a sample-barcoded 5' primer, a second PCR was run for roughly 7 to 12 cycles. Every cDNA molecule bore a tag from a template-switch adaptor containing 12 random nucleotides. TCRdb analysed the 5' RACE reads with MiXCR anew, one entry per CDR3 protein. The sample has 790,000 or so distinct CDR3 sequences, roughly three fifths seen once. Trimming took 5 bases from V and 5 from J, leaving 21 bases between them. The CDR3 consists of 16 residues. Germline-derived CDR1 and CDR2 are SGHTA and FQGNSA. The sample belongs to a study of blood T cells in healthy people across ages.

J is TRBJ2-5 and V is TRBV7-2; a weak D match, TRBD2 (6 bases). The origin of this receptor is a man aged 35-49 years in good health. Specimen: blood. The CDR3, as DNA: TGTGCCAGCAGCGGGACTTTGGGAGACTCGGGGGAGACCCAGTACTTC. Protein: CASSGTLGDSGETQYF.